Sequencing of this T cell receptor (beta chain) was carried out in a study of early T cells in non-severe SARS-CoV-2 infection. The germline V gene has CDR1 MDHEN and CDR2 SYDVKM. Unmatched junction bases numbered 10, after V lost 7 bases and J lost 2 bases. CDR3 length: 15 amino acids. In this sample, this clonotype turned up a few times. TCRdb re-called the 5' RACE reads with MiXCR, one entry per CDR3 protein. This table has roughly 99,000 distinct CDR3 sequences, 8.5% to 14% appearing once. This sequence joins TRBV28 and TRBJ2-7; 8 bases map to TRBD2. This clonotype was sampled from an adult who was a healthcare worker with PCR-confirmed SARS-CoV-2 infection or an uninfected control (not recorded which). The sequenced sample was whole blood. The CDR3 DNA follows: TGTGCCAGCACCACTAGCTCGGGACTAGCCTACGAGCAGTACTTC. It codes for CASTTSSGLAYEQYF.